Listed below are T cell receptor beta chains from one sample, sequenced in a study of T cell changes during pregnancy in multiple sclerosis. TCRdb keeps only in-frame clones here, not all; method: immunoSEQ multiplex PCR. This sample has tens of thousands of clones; less than 95% occur once, and the top ten carry 2.5%. This material consisted of peripheral blood, taken in the third trimester of pregnancy. The receptors were sampled from a female donor with multiple sclerosis, enrolled in a pregnancy study. Each CDR3 is given with its conserved first and last residue. The order of the fields is CDR3 length, D gene, J gene, V gene, clone size, CDR3 protein, CDR3 DNA. D genes are given only for firm matches. Clone size appears in some rows only: once, few, many, or a class for an expanded clone.

12,TRBD1,TRBJ1-5,TRBV10-3,-,CAISVDREAQHF,TGTGCCATCAGTGTAGACAGGGAGGCCCAGCATTTT
16,-,TRBJ1-1,TRBV5-1,-,CASSRSGRGNYHEAFF,TGCGCCAGCAGCCGGTCCGGGAGGGGAAACTATCATGAAGCTTTCTTT
14,-,TRBJ2-1,TRBV6-1,-,CASSDLASYNEQFF,TGTGCCAGCAGTGACCTAGCATCCTACAATGAGCAGTTCTTC
13,-,TRBJ1-5,TRBV5-1,-,CASARDLNQPQHF,TGCGCCAGCGCGCGGGACCTCAATCAGCCCCAGCATTTT
17,TRBD1,TRBJ1-5,TRBV19,-,CASSIVFGTAANQPQHF,TGTGCCAGTAGTATAGTTTTTGGGACAGCCGCAAATCAGCCCCAGCATTTT
15,-,TRBJ1-1,TRBV11-2,-,CASSLEQPGNTEAFF,TGTGCCAGCAGCTTAGAACAGCCCGGGAACACTGAAGCTTTCTTT
14,-,TRBJ1-4,TRBV13,-,CASSQGRGNEKLFF,TGTGCCAGCAGCCAAGGGAGAGGGAATGAAAAACTGTTTTTT
13,-,TRBJ2-1,TRBV13,-,CASTLWESDEQFF,TGTGCCAGCACCCTGTGGGAGTCGGATGAGCAGTTCTTC
14,-,TRBJ1-2,TRBV7-9,once,CASSPRDTNYGYTF,TGTGCCAGCAGTCCCCGGGACACCAACTATGGCTACACCTTC
14,-,TRBJ1-1,TRBV5-4,-,CASSLWGEGTEAFF,TGTGCCAGCAGCTTGTGGGGGGAAGGGACTGAAGCTTTCTTT
15,TRBD1,TRBJ2-4,TRBV9,-,CASSGPGQGINIQYF,TGTGCCAGCAGCGGTCCGGGACAGGGTATAAACATTCAGTACTTC
12,TRBD1,TRBJ2-1,TRBV25-1,-,CATIRTGTEQFF,TGTGCCACCATAAGGACAGGGACTGAGCAGTTCTTC
17,TRBD1,TRBJ1-5,TRBV5-6,-,CARTGQGKGCPRLSQHF,TGTGCCAGAACGGGACAGGGGAAGGGTTGCCCCCGATTGTCCCAGCATTTT
17,TRBD1,TRBJ2-7,TRBV5-1,-,CASSLGGPGQGAYEQYF,TGCGCCAGCAGCTTGGGGGGTCCGGGACAGGGAGCCTACGAGCAGTACTTC
14,TRBD1,TRBJ1-1,TRBV30,-,CAWSGNRGHTEAFF,TGTGCCTGGAGTGGAAACAGGGGGCACACTGAAGCTTTCTTT
17,-,TRBJ2-2,TRBV5-1,-,CASSSGLYHKNTGELFF,TGCGCCAGCAGCTCGGGTCTTTATCACAAGAACACCGGGGAGCTGTTTTTT
20,TRBD2,TRBJ2-3,TRBV5-4,-,CASSPRGASGGLGSTDTQYF,TGTGCCAGCAGCCCCCGGGGGGCTAGCGGGGGGTTGGGTAGCACAGATACGCAGTATTTT
15,TRBD1,TRBJ2-6,TRBV29-1,-,CSVVGQDSGANVLTF,TGCAGCGTTGTAGGACAGGACTCTGGGGCCAACGTCCTGACTTTC
15,TRBD2,TRBJ2-1,TRBV13,-,CASSQTSGGYNEQFF,TGTGCCAGCAGCCAGACTAGCGGGGGTTACAATGAGCAGTTCTTC
14,-,TRBJ2-7,TRBV5-1,-,CASREDHRVHEQYF,TGCGCCAGCAGGGAAGATCACAGGGTGCACGAGCAGTACTTC
17,-,TRBJ2-7,TRBV11-3,-,CASSPPREWPSSYEQYF,TGTGCCAGCAGCCCTCCAAGAGAATGGCCTAGCTCCTACGAGCAGTACTTC
14,-,TRBJ2-7,TRBV4-2,-,CASSPRMGSYEQYF,TGTGCCAGCAGCCCGCGGATGGGTAGCTACGAGCAGTACTTC
14,-,TRBJ1-2,TRBV28,-,CASNQEGTYYGYTF,TGTGCCAGCAATCAGGAGGGCACGTACTATGGCTACACCTTC
13,TRBD1,TRBJ2-3,TRBV7-6,once,CASTGQGADTQYF,TGTGCCAGCACCGGACAGGGGGCGGATACGCAGTATTTT
14,-,TRBJ2-7,TRBV7-9,-,CASSLYTQSYEQYF,TGTGCCAGCAGCTTATATACTCAATCCTACGAGCAGTACTTC
14,TRBD2,TRBJ2-1,TRBV19,-,CASMRRGAPVEQFF,TGTGCCAGTATGAGGCGGGGGGCCCCAGTTGAGCAGTTCTTC
16,-,TRBJ1-2,TRBV7-2,-,CASSLVIGQGNYGYTF,TGTGCCAGCAGCTTAGTGATAGGCCAGGGGAACTATGGCTACACCTTC
14,TRBD1,TRBJ1-6,TRBV2,-,CASSGGTGRTPLHF,TGTGCCAGCAGTGGGGGGACAGGGAGGACACCCCTCCACTTT
14,-,TRBJ2-7,TRBV19,-,CASSMTGTRYEQYF,TGTGCCAGTAGTATGACCGGGACAAGATACGAGCAGTACTTC
14,-,TRBJ2-3,TRBV6-6,-,CASSAQGYGDTQYF,TGTGCCAGCAGTGCCCAGGGTTATGGCGATACGCAGTATTTT
14,-,TRBJ2-1,TRBV5-6,-,CASSLGSGVNEQFF,TGTGCCAGCAGCTTGGGGTCAGGGGTTAATGAGCAGTTCTTC
14,-,TRBJ2-1,TRBV11-3,-,CASSPTAGLGEQFF,TGTGCCAGCAGCCCGACGGCCGGGTTGGGTGAGCAGTTCTTC
15,-,TRBJ1-2,TRBV7-2,-,CASSLVQGANYGYTF,TGTGCCAGCAGCTTAGTGCAGGGTGCTAACTATGGCTACACCTTC
15,TRBD1,TRBJ2-5,TRBV29-1,-,CSVPNHKTGLETQYF,TGCAGCGTTCCCAACCATAAGACAGGGCTGGAGACCCAGTACTTC
13,TRBD1,TRBJ1-2,TRBV27,-,CASRSQGADGYTF,TGTGCCAGCAGGTCCCAGGGGGCTGATGGCTACACCTTC
14,-,TRBJ2-7,TRBV7-3,-,CASSPWDIPYEQYF,TGTGCCAGCAGCCCTTGGGACATACCCTACGAGCAGTACTTC
19,-,TRBJ1-1,TRBV7-7,-,CASSLRLLDNRGVESETFF,TGTGCTAGCAGCTTACGCCTATTGGACAATAGAGGAGTGGAATCGGAAACTTTCTTT
17,TRBD1,TRBJ2-5,TRBV18,-,CASSPRDSSTGQETQYF,TGTGCCAGCTCACCACGGGACAGCTCGACGGGGCAAGAGACCCAGTACTTC
16,TRBD1,TRBJ1-1,TRBV5-6,-,CASSLGTRTGQTEAFF,TGTGCCAGCAGCTTGGGAACCCGGACAGGGCAGACTGAAGCTTTCTTT
13,-,TRBJ2-1,TRBV28,once,CASTGGHRDEQFF,TGTGCCAGCACTGGTGGACACCGGGATGAGCAGTTCTTC
16,TRBD1,TRBJ2-5,TRBV9,-,CASSVGGETGQETQYF,TGTGCCAGCAGCGTAGGAGGGGAGACAGGGCAAGAGACCCAGTACTTC
14,-,TRBJ2-7,TRBV15,-,CATSSTNRPYEQYF,TGTGCCACCAGCAGCACAAACCGTCCCTACGAGCAGTACTTC
15,TRBD1,TRBJ1-5,TRBV5-1,-,CASSYTGDSNQPQHF,TGCGCCAGCAGCTACACAGGGGATAGCAATCAGCCCCAGCATTTT
13,-,TRBJ2-5,TRBV19,-,CASSAILQETQYF,TGTGCCAGTAGCGCGATCCTACAAGAGACCCAGTACTTC
17,TRBD2,TRBJ2-3,TRBV11-3,-,CASSPRSSGGLSDTQYF,TGTGCCAGCAGCCCGCGTTCTAGCGGGGGTTTGTCGGATACGCAGTATTTT
15,TRBD1,TRBJ1-5,TRBV18,-,CASSPRTGADQPQHF,TGTGCCAGCTCACCAAGGACAGGGGCTGATCAGCCCCAGCATTTT
16,-,TRBJ2-2,TRBV9,-,CASSRGIQGSTGELFF,TGTGCCAGCAGTCGAGGGATACAGGGTTCGACCGGGGAGCTGTTTTTT
14,-,TRBJ1-6,TRBV27,-,CASSFGRVNSPLHF,TGTGCCAGCAGTTTCGGGAGGGTCAATTCACCCCTCCACTTT
12,-,TRBJ1-2,TRBV19,-,CASSREGKDYTF,TGTGCCAGTAGCAGGGAGGGGAAGGACTACACCTTC
14,-,TRBJ1-5,TRBV2,-,CASSENTSNQPQHF,TGTGCCAGCAGTGAAAACACGAGCAATCAGCCCCAGCATTTT
12,-,TRBJ1-2,TRBV6-5,-,CASSQPGYGYTF,TGTGCCAGCAGTCAGCCGGGCTATGGCTACACCTTC
22,-,TRBJ1-6,TRBV18,-,CASSPLAGVGNTAQGYNSPLHF,TGTGCCAGCTCACCCCTCGCGGGGGTCGGGAATACCGCTCAGGGCTATAATTCACCCCTCCACTTT
15,TRBD2,TRBJ2-2,TRBV9,-,CASSVGTSRNGELFF,TGTGCCAGCAGCGTAGGGACTAGCCGGAACGGGGAGCTGTTTTTT
17,-,TRBJ2-6,TRBV4-1,-,CASSGWGVTTGANVLTF,TGCGCCAGCAGTGGGTGGGGCGTAACCACTGGGGCCAACGTCCTGACTTTC
13,-,TRBJ2-5,TRBV19,-,CASSIDPTGTQYF,TGTGCCAGTAGTATAGATCCTACGGGGACCCAGTACTTC
13,-,TRBJ2-7,TRBV4-1,once,CASSQPPTYEQYF,TGCGCCAGCAGCCAGCCCCCTACCTACGAGCAGTACTTC
13,-,TRBJ1-6,TRBV19,-,CASRRTENSPLHF,TGTGCCAGTCGGAGGACCGAGAATTCACCCCTCCACTTT